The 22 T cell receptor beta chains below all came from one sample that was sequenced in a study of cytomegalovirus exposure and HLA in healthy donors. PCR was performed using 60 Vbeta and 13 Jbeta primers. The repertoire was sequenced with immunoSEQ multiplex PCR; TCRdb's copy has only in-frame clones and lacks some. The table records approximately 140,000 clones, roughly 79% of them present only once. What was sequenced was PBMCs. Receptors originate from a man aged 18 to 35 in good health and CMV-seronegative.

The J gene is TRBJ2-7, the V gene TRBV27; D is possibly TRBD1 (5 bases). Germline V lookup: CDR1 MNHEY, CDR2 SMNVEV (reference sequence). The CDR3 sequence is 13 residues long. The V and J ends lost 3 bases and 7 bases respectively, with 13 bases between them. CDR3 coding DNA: TGTGCCAGCAGTTTCCCAGGACAAGGTGAGCAGTACTTC. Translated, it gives CASSFPGQGEQYF.

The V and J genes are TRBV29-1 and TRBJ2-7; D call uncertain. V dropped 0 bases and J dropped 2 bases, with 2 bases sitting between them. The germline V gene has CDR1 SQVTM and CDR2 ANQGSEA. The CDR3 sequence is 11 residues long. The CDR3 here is CSVEDAYEQYF. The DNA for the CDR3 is TGCAGCGTTGAAGACGCCTACGAGCAGTACTTC.

CDR3 sequence reads: CSVGQGGFYEQFF. DNA for the CDR3: TGCAGCGTTGGACAGGGAGGATTTTATGAGCAGTTCTTC. This chain uses TRBV29-1 with TRBJ2-1, with a possible D match to TRBD1 (7 bases). The germline CDR1 and CDR2 sequences are SQVTM and ANQGSEA. V lost 4 bases and J 8 bases, leaving 15 bases between the germline ends. The CDR3 is 13 amino acids.

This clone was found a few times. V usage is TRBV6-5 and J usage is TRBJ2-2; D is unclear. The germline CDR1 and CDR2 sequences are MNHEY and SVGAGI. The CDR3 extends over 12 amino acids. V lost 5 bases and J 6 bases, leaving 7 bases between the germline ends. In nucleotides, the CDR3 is TGTGCCAGCAGTATTTCGTCCGGGGAGCTGTTTTTT. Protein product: CASSISSGELFF.

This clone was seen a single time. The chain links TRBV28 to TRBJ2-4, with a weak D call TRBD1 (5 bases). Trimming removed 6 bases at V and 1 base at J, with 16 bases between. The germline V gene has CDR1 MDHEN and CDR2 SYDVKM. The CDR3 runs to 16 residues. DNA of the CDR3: TGTGCCAGCAGCGTACAGGTTGCTATTGCCAAAAACATTCAGTACTTC. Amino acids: CASSVQVAIAKNIQYF.

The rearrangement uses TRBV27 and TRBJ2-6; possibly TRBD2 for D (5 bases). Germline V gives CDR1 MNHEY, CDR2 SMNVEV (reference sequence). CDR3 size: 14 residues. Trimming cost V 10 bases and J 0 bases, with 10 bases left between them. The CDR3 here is CATGVSSGANVLTF. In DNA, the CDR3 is TGTGCCACCGGGGTCAGCTCTGGGGCCAACGTCCTGACTTTC.

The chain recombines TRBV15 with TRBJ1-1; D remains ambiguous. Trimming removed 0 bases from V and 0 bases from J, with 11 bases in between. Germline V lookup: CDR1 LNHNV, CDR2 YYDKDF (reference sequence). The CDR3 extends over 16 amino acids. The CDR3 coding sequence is TGTGCCACCAGCAGAGATCGCAGAGGGATGAACACTGAAGCTTTCTTT. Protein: CATSRDRRGMNTEAFF.

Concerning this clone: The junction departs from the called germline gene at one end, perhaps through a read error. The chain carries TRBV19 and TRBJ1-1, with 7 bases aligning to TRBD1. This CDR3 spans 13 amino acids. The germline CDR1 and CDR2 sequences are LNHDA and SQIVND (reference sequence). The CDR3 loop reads CASSTQGNAEAFF. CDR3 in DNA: TGTGCCAGTAGTACACAGGGGAACGCTGAAGCTTTCTTT.

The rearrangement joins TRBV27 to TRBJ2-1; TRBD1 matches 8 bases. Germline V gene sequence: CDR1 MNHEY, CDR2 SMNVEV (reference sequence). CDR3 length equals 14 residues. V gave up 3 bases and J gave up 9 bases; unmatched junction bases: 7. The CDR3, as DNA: TGTGCCAGCAGTTTGCGACAGGGGTACGGTGAGCAGTTCTTC. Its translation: CASSLRQGYGEQFF.

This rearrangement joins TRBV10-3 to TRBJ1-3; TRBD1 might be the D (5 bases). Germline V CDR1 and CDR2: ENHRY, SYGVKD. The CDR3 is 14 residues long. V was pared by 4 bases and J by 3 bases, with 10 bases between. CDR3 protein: CAISGRGVGNTIYF. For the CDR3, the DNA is TGTGCCATCAGTGGCCGGGGGGTTGGAAACACCATATATTTT.

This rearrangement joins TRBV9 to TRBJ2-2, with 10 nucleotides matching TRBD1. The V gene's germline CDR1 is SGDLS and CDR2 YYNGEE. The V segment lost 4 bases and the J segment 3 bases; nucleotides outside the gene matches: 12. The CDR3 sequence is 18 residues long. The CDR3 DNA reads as TGTGCCAGCAGCACATCGGACCGGGACAGGGGTGACACCGGGGAGCTGTTTTTT. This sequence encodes CASSTSDRDRGDTGELFF.

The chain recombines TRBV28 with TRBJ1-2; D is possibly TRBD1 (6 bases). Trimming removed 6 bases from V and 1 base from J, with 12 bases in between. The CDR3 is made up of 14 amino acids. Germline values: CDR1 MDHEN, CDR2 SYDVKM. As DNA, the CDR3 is TGTGCCAGCAGACAGGGTCTGGATAACTATGGCTACACCTTC. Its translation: CASRQGLDNYGYTF.

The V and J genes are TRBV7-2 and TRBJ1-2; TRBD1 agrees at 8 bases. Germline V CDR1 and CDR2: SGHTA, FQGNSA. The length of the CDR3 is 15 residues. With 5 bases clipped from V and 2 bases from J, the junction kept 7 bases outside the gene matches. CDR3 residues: CASSRGQGGNYGYTF. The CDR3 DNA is TGTGCCAGCAGCCGAGGACAGGGAGGGAACTATGGCTACACCTTC.

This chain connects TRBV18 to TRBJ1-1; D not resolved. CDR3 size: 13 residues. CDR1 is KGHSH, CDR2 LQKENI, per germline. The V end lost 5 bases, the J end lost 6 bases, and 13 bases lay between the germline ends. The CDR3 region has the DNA TGTGCCAGCTCAGCCCGGGAGGGATCTGAAGCTTTCTTT. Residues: CASSAREGSEAFF.

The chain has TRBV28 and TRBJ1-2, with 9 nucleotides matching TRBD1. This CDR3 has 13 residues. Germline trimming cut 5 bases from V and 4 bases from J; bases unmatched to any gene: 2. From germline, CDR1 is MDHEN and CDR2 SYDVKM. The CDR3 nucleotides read TGTGCCAGCAGTAGGGACAGGGCCTATGGCTACACCTTC. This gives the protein CASSRDRAYGYTF.

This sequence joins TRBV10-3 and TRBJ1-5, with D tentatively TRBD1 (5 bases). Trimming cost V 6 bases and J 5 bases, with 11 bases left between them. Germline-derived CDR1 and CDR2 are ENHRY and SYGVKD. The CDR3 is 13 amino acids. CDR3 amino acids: CAIREGTDQPQHF. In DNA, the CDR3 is TGTGCCATCAGAGAGGGGACTGATCAGCCCCAGCATTTT.

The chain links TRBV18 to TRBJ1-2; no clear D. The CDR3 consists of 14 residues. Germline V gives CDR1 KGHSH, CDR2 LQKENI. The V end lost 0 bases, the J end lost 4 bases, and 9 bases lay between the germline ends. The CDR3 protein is CASSPPGTTYGYTF. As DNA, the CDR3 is TGTGCCAGCTCACCACCTGGCACCACCTATGGCTACACCTTC.

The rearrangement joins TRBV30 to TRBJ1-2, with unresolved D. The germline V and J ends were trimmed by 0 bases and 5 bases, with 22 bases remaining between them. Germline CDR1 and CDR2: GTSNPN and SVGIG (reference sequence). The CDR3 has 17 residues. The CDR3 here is CAWSVLKSTSGPYGYTF. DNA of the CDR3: TGTGCCTGGAGTGTCCTGAAGTCAACGTCAGGCCCGTATGGCTACACCTTC. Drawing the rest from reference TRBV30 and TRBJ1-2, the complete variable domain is SQTIHQWPATLVQPVGSPLSLECTVEGTSNPNLYWYRQAAGRGLQLLFYSVGIGQISSEVPQNLSASRPQDRQFILSSKKLLLSDSGFYLCAWSVLKSTSGPYGYTFGSGTRLTVV.

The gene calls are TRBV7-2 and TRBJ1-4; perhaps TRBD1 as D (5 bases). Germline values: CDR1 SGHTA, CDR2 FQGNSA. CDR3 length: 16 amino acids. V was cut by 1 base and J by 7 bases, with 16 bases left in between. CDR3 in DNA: TGTGCCAGCAGCTTAGAAACAGGACCAGTTAGTGAAAAACTGTTTTTT. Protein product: CASSLETGPVSEKLFF.

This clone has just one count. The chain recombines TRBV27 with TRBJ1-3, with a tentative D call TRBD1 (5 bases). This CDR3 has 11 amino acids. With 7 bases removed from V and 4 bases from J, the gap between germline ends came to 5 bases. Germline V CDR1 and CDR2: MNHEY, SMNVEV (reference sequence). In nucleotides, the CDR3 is TGTGCCAGCAAGGGGGGAAACACCATATATTTT. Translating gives CASKGGNTIYF.

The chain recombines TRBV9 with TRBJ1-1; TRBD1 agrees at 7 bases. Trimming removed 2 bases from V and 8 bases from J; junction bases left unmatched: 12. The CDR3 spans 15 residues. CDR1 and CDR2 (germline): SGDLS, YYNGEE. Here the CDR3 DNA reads TGTGCCAGCAGCGTCTCAGGAGGGTCAGGGGGAGAAGCTTTCTTT. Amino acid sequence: CASSVSGGSGGEAFF.

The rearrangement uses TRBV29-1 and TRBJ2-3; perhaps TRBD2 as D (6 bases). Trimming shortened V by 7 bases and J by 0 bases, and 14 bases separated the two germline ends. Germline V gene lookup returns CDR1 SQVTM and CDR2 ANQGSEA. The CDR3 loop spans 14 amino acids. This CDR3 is CSAGGDFSTDTQYF. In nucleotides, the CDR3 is TGCAGCGCTGGCGGGGACTTTAGCACAGATACGCAGTATTTT.